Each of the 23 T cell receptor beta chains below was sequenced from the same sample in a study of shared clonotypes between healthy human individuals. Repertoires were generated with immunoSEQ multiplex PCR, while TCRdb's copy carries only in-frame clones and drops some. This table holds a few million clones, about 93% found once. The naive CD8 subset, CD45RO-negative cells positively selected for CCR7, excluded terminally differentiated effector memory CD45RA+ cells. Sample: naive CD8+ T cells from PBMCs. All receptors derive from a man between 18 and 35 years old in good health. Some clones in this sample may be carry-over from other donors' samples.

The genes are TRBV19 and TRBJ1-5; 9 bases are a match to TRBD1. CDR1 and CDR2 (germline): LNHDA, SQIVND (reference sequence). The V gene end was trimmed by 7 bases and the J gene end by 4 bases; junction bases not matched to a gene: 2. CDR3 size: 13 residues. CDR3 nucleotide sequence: TGTGCCAGTATGGGGACAGGGAATCAGCCCCAGCATTTT. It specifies CASMGTGNQPQHF. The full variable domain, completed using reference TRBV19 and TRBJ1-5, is DGGITQSPKYLFRKEGQNVTLSCEQNLNHDAMYWYRQDPGQGLRLIYYSQIVNDFQKGDIAEGYSVSREKKESFPLTVTSAQKNPTAFYLCASMGTGNQPQHFGDGTRLSIL.

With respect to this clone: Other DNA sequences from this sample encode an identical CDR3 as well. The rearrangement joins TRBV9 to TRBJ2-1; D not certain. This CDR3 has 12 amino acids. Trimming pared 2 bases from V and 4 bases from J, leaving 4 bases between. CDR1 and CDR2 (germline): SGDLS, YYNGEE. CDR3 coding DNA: TGTGCCAGCAGCGTGTCTTACAATGAGCAGTTCTTC. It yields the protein CASSVSYNEQFF.

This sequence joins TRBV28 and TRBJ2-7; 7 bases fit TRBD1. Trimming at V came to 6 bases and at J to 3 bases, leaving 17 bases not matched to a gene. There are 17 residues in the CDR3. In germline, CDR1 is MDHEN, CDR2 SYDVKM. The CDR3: CASSRSIRDSSHYEQYF. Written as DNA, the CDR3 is TGTGCCAGCAGCCGCTCCATCCGGGACAGTTCCCACTACGAGCAGTACTTC. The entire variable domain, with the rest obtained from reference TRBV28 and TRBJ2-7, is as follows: DVKVTQSSRYLVKRTGEKVFLECVQDMDHENMFWYRQDPGLGLRLIYFSYDVKMKEKGDIPEGYSVSREKKERFSLILESASTNQTSMYLCASSRSIRDSSHYEQYFGPGTRLTVT.

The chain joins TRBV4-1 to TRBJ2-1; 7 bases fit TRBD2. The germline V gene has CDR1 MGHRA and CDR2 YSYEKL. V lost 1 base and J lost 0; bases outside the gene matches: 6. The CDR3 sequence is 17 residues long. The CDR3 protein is CASSQGGEGSSYNEQFF. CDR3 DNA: TGCGCCAGCAGCCAAGGGGGGGAGGGCTCCTCCTACAATGAGCAGTTCTTC.

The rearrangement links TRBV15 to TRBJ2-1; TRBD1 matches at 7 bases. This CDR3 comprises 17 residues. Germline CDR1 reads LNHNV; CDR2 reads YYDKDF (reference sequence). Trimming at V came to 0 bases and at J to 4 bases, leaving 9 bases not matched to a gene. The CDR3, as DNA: TGTGCCACCAGCAGAGATTTTTCCGGGACAGATTACAATGAGCAGTTCTTC. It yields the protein CATSRDFSGTDYNEQFF.

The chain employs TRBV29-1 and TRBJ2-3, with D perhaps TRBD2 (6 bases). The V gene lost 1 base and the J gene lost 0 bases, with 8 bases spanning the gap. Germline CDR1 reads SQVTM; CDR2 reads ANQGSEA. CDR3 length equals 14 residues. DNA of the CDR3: TGCAGCGTTGAAGGACTAGAGAGCACAGATACGCAGTATTTT. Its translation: CSVEGLESTDTQYF.

The CDR3 DNA reads as TGTGCCAGCAGCCCTCGACTAGATACAGATACGCAGTATTTT. Translation: CASSPRLDTDTQYF. This sequence joins TRBV13 and TRBJ2-3; D possibly corresponds to TRBD2 (6 bases). The V gene's germline CDR1 is PRHDT and CDR2 FYEKMQ (reference sequence). With 5 bases removed from V and 3 bases from J, the gap between germline ends came to 12 bases. The CDR3 runs 14 residues.

CDR3 sequence reads: CASKGGKAYNEQFF. The DNA for the CDR3 is TGTGCCAGTAAGGGCGGCAAAGCTTACAATGAGCAGTTCTTC. The chain uses TRBV19 and TRBJ2-1; D is unresolved. The V and J ends lost 7 bases and 4 bases respectively, with 14 bases between them. This CDR3 has 14 amino acids. Germline V gene data show CDR1 as LNHDA and CDR2 as SQIVND (reference sequence).

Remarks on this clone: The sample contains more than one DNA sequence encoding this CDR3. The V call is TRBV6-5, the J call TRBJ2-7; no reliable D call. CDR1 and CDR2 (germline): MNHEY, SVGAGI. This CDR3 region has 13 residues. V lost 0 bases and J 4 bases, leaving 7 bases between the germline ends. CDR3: CASSYSESYEQYF. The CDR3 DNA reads TGTGCCAGCAGTTACTCCGAATCTTACGAGCAGTACTTC.

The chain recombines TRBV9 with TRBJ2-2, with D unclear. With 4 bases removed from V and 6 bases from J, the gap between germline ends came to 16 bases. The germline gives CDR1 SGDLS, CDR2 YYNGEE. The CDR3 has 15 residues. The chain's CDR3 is CASSPPHLVAGELFF. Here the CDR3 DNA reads TGTGCCAGCAGCCCCCCGCATTTAGTTGCCGGGGAGCTGTTTTTT.

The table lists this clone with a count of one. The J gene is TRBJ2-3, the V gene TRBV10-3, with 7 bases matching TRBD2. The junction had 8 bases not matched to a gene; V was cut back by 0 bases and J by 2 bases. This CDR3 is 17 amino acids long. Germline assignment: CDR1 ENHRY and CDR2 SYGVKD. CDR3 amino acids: CAISESGGTGNTDTQYF. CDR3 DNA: TGTGCCATCAGTGAGTCCGGGGGGACGGGGAACACAGATACGCAGTATTTT.

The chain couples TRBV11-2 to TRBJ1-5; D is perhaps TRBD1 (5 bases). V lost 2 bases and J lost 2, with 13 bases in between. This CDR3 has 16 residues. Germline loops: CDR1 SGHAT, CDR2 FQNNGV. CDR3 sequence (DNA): TGTGCCAGCAGCTTATCGGGGGTGCGTGGCAATCAGCCCCAGCATTTT. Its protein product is CASSLSGVRGNQPQHF.

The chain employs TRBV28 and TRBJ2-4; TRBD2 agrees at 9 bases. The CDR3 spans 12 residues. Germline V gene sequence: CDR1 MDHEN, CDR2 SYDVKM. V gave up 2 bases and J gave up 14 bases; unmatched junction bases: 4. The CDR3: CASSLAGGTEYF. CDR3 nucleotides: TGTGCCAGCAGTTTAGCGGGAGGGACGGAGTACTTC.

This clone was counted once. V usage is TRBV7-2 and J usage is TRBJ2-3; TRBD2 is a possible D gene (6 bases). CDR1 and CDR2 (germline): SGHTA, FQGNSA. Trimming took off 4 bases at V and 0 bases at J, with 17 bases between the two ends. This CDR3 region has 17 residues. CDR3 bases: TGTGCCAGCAGCTCACCGGGACTTTCGCTTAGCACAGATACGCAGTATTTT. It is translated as CASSSPGLSLSTDTQYF.

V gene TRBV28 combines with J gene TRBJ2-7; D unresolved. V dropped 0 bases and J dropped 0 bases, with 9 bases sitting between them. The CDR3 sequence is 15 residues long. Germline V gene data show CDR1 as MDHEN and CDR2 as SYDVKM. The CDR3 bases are TGTGCCAGCAGTTTATGGGGCCTCAGCTCCTACGAGCAGTACTTC. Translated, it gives CASSLWGLSSYEQYF.

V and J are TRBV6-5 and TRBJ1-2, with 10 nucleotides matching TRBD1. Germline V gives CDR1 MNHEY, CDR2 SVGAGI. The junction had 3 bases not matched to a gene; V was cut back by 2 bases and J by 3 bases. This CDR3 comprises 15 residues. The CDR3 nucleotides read TGTGCCAGCAGTTACCGAGGGACAGGGGACTATGGCTACACCTTC. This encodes CASSYRGTGDYGYTF.

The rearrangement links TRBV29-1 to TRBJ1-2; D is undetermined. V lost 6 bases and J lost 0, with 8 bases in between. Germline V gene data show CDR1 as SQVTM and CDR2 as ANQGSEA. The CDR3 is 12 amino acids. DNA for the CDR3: TGCAGCGTGCTGTTAGCTAACTATGGCTACACCTTC. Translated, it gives CSVLLANYGYTF.

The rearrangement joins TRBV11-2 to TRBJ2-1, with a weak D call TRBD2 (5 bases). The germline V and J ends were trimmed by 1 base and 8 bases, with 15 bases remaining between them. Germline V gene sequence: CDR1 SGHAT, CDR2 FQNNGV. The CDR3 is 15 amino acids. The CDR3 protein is CASSLGLAQAHEQFF. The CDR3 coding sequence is TGTGCCAGCAGCTTAGGGCTAGCTCAGGCCCATGAGCAGTTCTTC.

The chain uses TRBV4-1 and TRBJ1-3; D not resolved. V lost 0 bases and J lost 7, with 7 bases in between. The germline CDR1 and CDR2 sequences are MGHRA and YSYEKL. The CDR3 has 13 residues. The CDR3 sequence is CASSQEADNTIYF. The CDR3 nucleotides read TGCGCCAGCAGCCAAGAGGCGGACAACACCATATATTTT.

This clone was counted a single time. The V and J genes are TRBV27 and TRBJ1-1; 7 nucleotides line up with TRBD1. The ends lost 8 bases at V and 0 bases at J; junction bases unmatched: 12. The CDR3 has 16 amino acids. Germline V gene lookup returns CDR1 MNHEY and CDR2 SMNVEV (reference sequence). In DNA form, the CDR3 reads TGTGCCAGCCGAGGGACAGACAGAATTTTGAACACTGAAGCTTTCTTT. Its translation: CASRGTDRILNTEAFF.

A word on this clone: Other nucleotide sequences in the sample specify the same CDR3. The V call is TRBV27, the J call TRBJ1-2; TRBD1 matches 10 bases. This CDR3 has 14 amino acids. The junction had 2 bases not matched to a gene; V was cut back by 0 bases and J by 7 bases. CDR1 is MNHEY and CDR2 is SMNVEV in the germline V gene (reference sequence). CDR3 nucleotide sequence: TGTGCCAGCAGTTTATCCGGGACAGGGGTTGGCTACACCTTC. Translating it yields CASSLSGTGVGYTF.

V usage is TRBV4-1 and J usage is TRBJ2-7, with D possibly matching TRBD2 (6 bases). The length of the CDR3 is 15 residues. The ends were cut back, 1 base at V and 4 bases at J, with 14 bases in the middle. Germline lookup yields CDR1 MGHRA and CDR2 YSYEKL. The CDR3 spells CASSQVAASGYEQYF. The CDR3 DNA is TGCGCCAGCAGCCAAGTAGCGGCAAGTGGGTACGAGCAGTACTTC.

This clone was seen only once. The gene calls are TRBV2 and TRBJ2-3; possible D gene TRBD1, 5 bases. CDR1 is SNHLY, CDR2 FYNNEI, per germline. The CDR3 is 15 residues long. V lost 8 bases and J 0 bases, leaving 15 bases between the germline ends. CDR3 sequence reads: CASRPWAGSTDTQYF. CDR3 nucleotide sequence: TGTGCCAGCCGGCCCTGGGCAGGGAGCACAGATACGCAGTATTTT. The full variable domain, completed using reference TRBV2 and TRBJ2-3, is EPEVTQTPSHQVTQMGQEVILRCVPISNHLYFYWYRQILGQKVEFLVSFYNNEISEKSEIFDDQFSVERPDGSNFTLKIRSTKLEDSAMYFCASRPWAGSTDTQYFGPGTRLTVL.